The 3 T cell receptor beta chains listed next were all sequenced from one sample in a study of cytomegalovirus exposure and HLA in healthy donors listed by TCRdb under 2017. Library prep was done by the immunoSEQ multiplex PCR assay. TCRdb mirrors the immuneACCESS table, restricted to in-frame sequences. Some clones are absent from its copies; in checked studies, under half trace to an unresolved V gene, and the reason for the others is unknown. Counted in this sample were 97,000 or so clones; approximately 84% of them appeared once. The top ten clones comprise 5.5% to 7.5% of the sample. Sequencing was carried out using PBMCs. Source of these receptors: a man younger than 30 in good health and CMV-seropositive.

This chain joins TRBV11-3 and TRBJ2-7, with D perhaps matching TRBD2 (6 bases). V was shortened by 3 bases and J by 3 bases, with 18 bases between the two germline ends. The germline V gene encodes CDR1 SGHNT and CDR2 YENEEA. This CDR3 spans 16 amino acids. CDR3 protein: CASSFEIAVGNYEQYF. In nucleotides, the CDR3 is TGTGCCAGCAGCTTTGAAATAGCGGTAGGGAACTACGAGCAGTACTTC.

In this sample, this clone turned up once. The rearrangement joins TRBV5-4 to TRBJ2-1; D might be TRBD1 (5 bases). Deletions cut 2 bases from V and 5 bases from J, with 11 bases between. The CDR3 sequence is 14 residues long. CDR1 and CDR2 from the germline V gene are SGHNT and YYREEE (reference sequence). The DNA for the CDR3 is TGTGCCAGCAGCTTCACAGGTAGAGACAATGAGCAGTTCTTC. As protein: CASSFTGRDNEQFF.

The chain has TRBV25-1 and TRBJ1-2; D uncertain. CDR1 and CDR2 (germline): MGHDK, SYGVNS. V lost 1 base and J lost 4, with 4 bases in between. The CDR3 covers 12 residues. CDR3 in amino acids: CASSESSYGYTF. The CDR3, as DNA: TGTGCCAGCAGTGAATCCTCCTATGGCTACACCTTC.